These 28 T cell receptor beta chains were all obtained from the same sample, sequenced in a study of neoadjuvant anti-PD-1 for oral cavity cancer. Method: immunoSEQ multiplex PCR; TCRdb's copy keeps in-frame clones and lacks some. The repertoire holds 7,200 or so clones, with roughly 80% as singletons. Source: PBMCs, taken before nivolumab (anti-PD-1) treatment. These receptors all stem from a person aged 40 to 85 with oral cavity squamous cell carcinoma.

V is TRBV19 and J is TRBJ1-5, with D possibly matching TRBD1 (5 bases). The CDR3 sequence is 16 residues long. V lost 3 bases and J lost 0, with 12 bases in between. Per the germline V gene, CDR1 is LNHDA and CDR2 is SQIVND (reference sequence). The CDR3 bases are TGTGCCAGTAGTATTTATAGGGGAGATAGCAATCAGCCCCAGCATTTT. Translated, it gives CASSIYRGDSNQPQHF.

The V call is TRBV19, the J call TRBJ2-1, with D uncertain. Germline V gene data show CDR1 as LNHDA and CDR2 as SQIVND (reference sequence). The germline V and J ends were trimmed by 1 base and 2 bases, with 3 bases remaining between them. CDR3 length equals 13 residues. The CDR3 loop is CASSIGTYNEQFF. The CDR3 nucleotides are TGTGCCAGTAGTATAGGAACCTACAATGAGCAGTTCTTC.

The chain uses TRBV19 and TRBJ1-1; D perhaps matches TRBD1 (5 bases). The length of the CDR3 is 13 residues. CDR1 and CDR2 from the germline V gene are LNHDA and SQIVND (reference sequence). Trimming took off 5 bases at V and 4 bases at J, with 11 bases between the two ends. DNA for the CDR3: TGTGCCAGTAGTCCCCCGGGGGGCACTGAAGCTTTCTTT. This translates into CASSPPGGTEAFF.

V gene TRBV6-5 combines with J gene TRBJ1-2, with a tentative D call TRBD1 (5 bases). Germline values: CDR1 MNHEY, CDR2 SVGAGI. The CDR3 is 16 amino acids. V was trimmed by 0 bases and J by 0 bases, leaving 11 bases between them. CDR3 residues: CASSYSFGAANYGYTF. CDR3 DNA sequence: TGTGCCAGCAGTTACTCGTTCGGGGCCGCTAACTATGGCTACACCTTC.

The chain recombines TRBV19 with TRBJ1-5; D is possibly TRBD1 (6 bases). There are 12 residues in the CDR3. V lost 3 bases and J lost 12, with 12 bases in between. From germline, CDR1 is LNHDA and CDR2 SQIVND (reference sequence). The CDR3 nucleotides are TGTGCCAGTAGTATCCAAGGGGGGGACCAGCATTTT. Residues: CASSIQGGDQHF.

This sequence joins TRBV4-1 and TRBJ2-7; 7 positions match TRBD1. The CDR3 runs to 15 residues. Germline trimming cut 1 base from V and 3 bases from J; bases unmatched to any gene: 6. From germline, CDR1 is MGHRA and CDR2 YSYEKL. The CDR3 is CASSQVDAGGYEQYF. For the CDR3, the DNA is TGCGCCAGCAGCCAAGTTGATGCAGGGGGCTACGAGCAGTACTTC.

This clone was recorded once. The chain employs TRBV4-1 and TRBJ1-1; 11 bases match TRBD1. Trimming at V came to 4 bases and at J to 0 bases, leaving 7 bases not matched to a gene. Germline-derived CDR1 and CDR2 are MGHRA and YSYEKL. The CDR3 loop spans 17 amino acids. In nucleotides, the CDR3 is TGCGCCAGCAGCCGCGGGACAGGGGGTCAGATGAACACTGAAGCTTTCTTT. Translation gives CASSRGTGGQMNTEAFF.

The chain has TRBV7-2 and TRBJ2-3, with 7 nucleotides matching TRBD1. The CDR3 length is 15 residues. Germline V gene lookup returns CDR1 SGHTA and CDR2 FQGNSA. Trimming at V came to 6 bases and at J to 2 bases, leaving 8 bases not matched to a gene. DNA for the CDR3: TGTGCCAGCAGGGAAGGGGGCTTACTCACAGATACGCAGTATTTT. It encodes CASREGGLLTDTQYF. The full variable domain, with the rest looked up from reference TRBV7-2 and TRBJ2-3, is GAGVSQSPSNKVTEKGKDVELRCDPISGHTALYWYRQSLGQGLEFLIYFQGNSAPDKSGLPSDRFSAERTGGSVSTLTIQRTQQEDSAVYLCASREGGLLTDTQYFGPGTRLTVL.

This sequence joins TRBV6-5 and TRBJ2-1; D gene unclear. Trimming took off 10 bases at V and 8 bases at J, with 21 bases between the two ends. This CDR3 has 14 residues. Per the germline V gene, CDR1 is MNHEY and CDR2 is SVGAGI. The CDR3 sequence is CATAQATPRDEQFF. CDR3 sequence (DNA): TGTGCCACGGCCCAGGCGACTCCTCGGGATGAGCAGTTCTTC.

DNA of the CDR3: TGTGCTAGTGGTTTGGAGGCGAACACCATATATTTT. Amino acid sequence: CASGLEANTIYF. The chain couples TRBV12-5 to TRBJ1-3; D not certain. Trimming removed 1 base at V and 7 bases at J, with 5 bases between. Germline V gene sequence: CDR1 LGHNT, CDR2 FRNRAP. The CDR3 spans 12 residues.

V gene TRBV5-6 combines with J gene TRBJ2-4, with 7 nucleotides matching TRBD1. Unmatched junction bases numbered 8, after V lost 5 bases and J lost 6 bases. Germline CDR1 is SGHDT and CDR2 is YYEEEE. This CDR3 is 14 amino acids long. In nucleotides, the CDR3 is TGTGCCAGCAGGTACCGTCAGGGGGTAAACATTCAGTACTTC. As protein: CASRYRQGVNIQYF. The entire variable domain, with the rest obtained from reference TRBV5-6 and TRBJ2-4, is as follows: DAGVTQSPTHLIKTRGQQVTLRCSPKSGHDTVSWYQQALGQGPQFIFQYYEEEERQRGNFPDRFSGHQFPNYSSELNVNALLLGDSALYLCASRYRQGVNIQYFGAGTRLSVL.

V usage is TRBV4-1 and J usage is TRBJ2-1, with D possibly TRBD2 on 6 matching bases. The CDR3 length is 21 residues. Deletions cut 0 bases from V and 0 bases from J, with 24 bases between. The germline gives CDR1 MGHRA, CDR2 YSYEKL. The CDR3 region has the DNA TGCGCCAGCAGCCAAGATAATTTAGTGGGGGGAGCTGACTTCTCCTACAATGAGCAGTTCTTC. It encodes CASSQDNLVGGADFSYNEQFF.

J is TRBJ2-5 and V is TRBV6-1; 7 bases line up with TRBD2. Trimming cost V 0 bases and J 5 bases; bases outside gene matches: 9. CDR3 length: 16 residues. Germline assignment: CDR1 MNHNS and CDR2 SASEGT. The CDR3 sequence is CASSEAGGTGVETQYF. The DNA of the CDR3 is TGTGCCAGCAGTGAAGCGGGGGGGACGGGGGTCGAGACCCAGTACTTC.

This clone occurred once. The chain joins TRBV30 to TRBJ1-1; the D is unclear. This CDR3 spans 12 amino acids. Trimming removed 5 bases at V and 4 bases at J, with 11 bases between. The germline V gene encodes CDR1 GTSNPN and CDR2 SVGIG (reference sequence). The CDR3 is CAWDPEGTEAFF. The CDR3 coding sequence is TGTGCCTGGGATCCGGAGGGCACTGAAGCTTTCTTT.

This clone was observed a handful of times. The rearrangement links TRBV19 to TRBJ1-4; tentatively, D is TRBD1 (6 bases). The CDR3 runs to 14 residues. V was cut by 3 bases and J by 6 bases, with 11 bases left in between. From germline, CDR1 is LNHDA and CDR2 SQIVND (reference sequence). CDR3 sequence (DNA): TGTGCCAGTAGTATTGCGGGGGGCGATGAAAAACTGTTTTTT. Translating gives CASSIAGGDEKLFF.

This clone was counted once. Mismatch with germline at one junction end may stem from a read error. The chain employs TRBV7-2 and TRBJ2-7, with a weak D call TRBD1 (6 bases). The CDR3 is 15 amino acids. The germline CDR1 and CDR2 sequences are SGHTA and FQGNSA. CDR3 region: CASSPERTASYQQYF. CDR3 nucleotide sequence: TGTGCCAGCAGCCCGGAAAGGACAGCTAGCTACCAGCAGTACTTC.

The CDR3 region is CASSFWTGNKLAKNIQYF. CDR3 in DNA: TGTGCCAGCAGCTTTTGGACAGGGAACAAGCTAGCCAAAAACATTCAGTACTTC. The J gene is TRBJ2-4, the V gene TRBV7-9; 8 nucleotides match TRBD1. CDR3 length: 18 residues. Trimming at V came to 3 bases and at J to 0 bases, leaving 10 bases not matched to a gene. Germline loops: CDR1 SEHNR, CDR2 FQNEAQ (reference sequence). The entire variable domain, with the rest obtained from reference TRBV7-9 and TRBJ2-4, is as follows: DTGVSQNPRHKITKRGQNVTFRCDPISEHNRLYWYRQTLGQGPEFLTYFQNEAQLEKSRLLSDRFSAERPKGSFSTLEIQRTEQGDSAMYLCASSFWTGNKLAKNIQYFGAGTRLSVL.

The rearrangement joins TRBV2 to TRBJ1-2, with a possible D match to TRBD1 (5 bases). The CDR3 spans 14 residues. V lost 6 bases and J 5 bases, leaving 16 bases between the germline ends. Germline V gives CDR1 SNHLY, CDR2 FYNNEI. Here the CDR3 DNA reads TGTGCCAGCAGCCTGGCGACCGGGGGATATGGCTACACCTTC. It codes for CASSLATGGYGYTF.

This clone was counted a few times. The genes are TRBV5-4 and TRBJ2-3; D not resolved. The CDR3 loop spans 13 amino acids. V was pared by 0 bases and J by 1 base, with 3 bases between. CDR1 and CDR2 (germline): SGHNT, YYREEE (reference sequence). The CDR3 protein is CASSLVGTDTQYF. CDR3 sequence (DNA): TGTGCCAGCAGCTTGGTGGGCACAGATACGCAGTATTTT.

This clone has just one count. V and J are TRBV25-1 and TRBJ1-2; D is possibly TRBD1 (5 bases). Trimming pared 1 base from V and 6 bases from J, leaving 18 bases between. The CDR3 is made up of 16 amino acids. The germline V gene encodes CDR1 MGHDK and CDR2 SYGVNS. The CDR3 here is CASSESSITGYNGYTF. CDR3 nucleotides: TGTGCCAGCAGTGAATCCTCGATTACAGGTTACAATGGCTACACCTTC.

The CDR3 region is CASSLAGTATYNEQFF. The CDR3 coding sequence is TGTGCCAGCAGCTTAGCCGGGACAGCTACCTACAATGAGCAGTTCTTC. The chain employs TRBV7-2 and TRBJ2-1; TRBD1 matches 7 bases. V was pared by 0 bases and J by 2 bases, with 4 bases of the junction left unmatched. Germline V gene data show CDR1 as SGHTA and CDR2 as FQGNSA. The CDR3 length is 16 residues. The whole variable domain, filled in from reference TRBV7-2 and TRBJ2-1, reads GAGVSQSPSNKVTEKGKDVELRCDPISGHTALYWYRQSLGQGLEFLIYFQGNSAPDKSGLPSDRFSAERTGGSVSTLTIQRTQQEDSAVYLCASSLAGTATYNEQFFGPGTRLTVL.

The sample holds one count of this clone. This chain links TRBV4-3 with TRBJ2-3; D may correspond to TRBD1 or TRBD2 (6 bases each). V was trimmed by 0 bases and J by 0 bases, leaving 10 bases between them. Per the germline V gene, CDR1 is LGHNA and CDR2 is YSLEER. CDR3 length: 16 residues. The CDR3 region has the DNA TGCGCCAGCAGCCAAGATGAGGGGGGAAGCACAGATACGCAGTATTTT. Translated: CASSQDEGGSTDTQYF.

The rearrangement links TRBV4-1 to TRBJ2-1; D gene uncertain. Germline V gene lookup returns CDR1 MGHRA and CDR2 YSYEKL. Trimming stripped 1 base from V and 3 bases from J, with 16 bases between. This CDR3 is 17 amino acids long. This CDR3 is CASSQALQTTLYNEQFF. The CDR3 coding sequence is TGCGCCAGCAGCCAAGCCTTACAAACTACTCTCTACAATGAGCAGTTCTTC.

The chain combines TRBV6-5 with TRBJ2-5, with 8 bases fitting TRBD2. Germline trimming cut 0 bases from V and 2 bases from J; bases unmatched to any gene: 5. The CDR3 covers 16 residues. Looked up from germline, CDR1 is MNHEY and CDR2 is SVGAGI. The DNA of the CDR3 is TGTGCCAGCAGTTACTCTCCAGCGGGGGTACAAGAGACCCAGTACTTC. Amino acids: CASSYSPAGVQETQYF.

The chain recombines TRBV7-8 with TRBJ2-5; D not resolved. CDR1 is SGHVS and CDR2 is FQNEAQ in the germline V gene. This CDR3 spans 10 amino acids. V gave up 8 bases and J gave up 5 bases, with 6 bases separating them. DNA of the CDR3: TGTGCCAGCGTGAGGGAGACCCAGTACTTC. Amino acids: CASVRETQYF.

This clone was seen just once. V gene TRBV7-2 combines with J gene TRBJ2-7; 8 bases line up with TRBD1. CDR1 and CDR2 from the germline V gene are SGHTA and FQGNSA. V gave up 5 bases and J gave up 7 bases; unmatched junction bases: 13. This CDR3 is 15 amino acids long. CDR3 region: CASSNGQGSYGEQYF. CDR3 bases: TGTGCCAGCAGCAACGGACAGGGCTCCTACGGGGAGCAGTACTTC. The variable domain in full, completed from reference TRBV7-2 and TRBJ2-7, reads GAGVSQSPSNKVTEKGKDVELRCDPISGHTALYWYRQSLGQGLEFLIYFQGNSAPDKSGLPSDRFSAERTGGSVSTLTIQRTQQEDSAVYLCASSNGQGSYGEQYFGPGTRLTVT.

The chain is built from TRBV2 and TRBJ2-5; weak D call: TRBD1 (5 bases). Germline V CDR1 and CDR2: SNHLY, FYNNEI. The CDR3 loop spans 13 amino acids. V lost 3 bases to trimming and J lost 4 bases, with 9 bases between them. The CDR3 sequence: CASSDRVGETQYF. Here the CDR3 DNA reads TGTGCCAGCAGTGACAGGGTTGGAGAGACCCAGTACTTC. Filled out from reference TRBV2 and TRBJ2-5, the complete variable domain reads EPEVTQTPSHQVTQMGQEVILRCVPISNHLYFYWYRQILGQKVEFLVSFYNNEISEKSEIFDDQFSVERPDGSNFTLKIRSTKLEDSAMYFCASSDRVGETQYFGPGTRLLVL.

This clone was recorded once. The V and J genes are TRBV6-4 and TRBJ1-5; TRBD1 might be the D (6 bases). The V end was cut by 10 bases, the J end by 0 bases, with 16 bases between. This CDR3 comprises 15 residues. CDR1 and CDR2 (germline): MRHNA, SNTAGT. The CDR3: CANRAGVNSNQPQHF. The CDR3 DNA is TGTGCCAACAGGGCCGGAGTAAATAGCAATCAGCCCCAGCATTTT.